Listed here is a single T cell receptor (beta chain). The data are from a study of control samples from healthy donors and cancer patients. Per the germline V gene, CDR1 is SGHKS and CDR2 is YYEKEE (reference sequence). The CDR3 runs 12 residues. With 1 base removed from V and 5 bases from J, the gap between germline ends came to 3 bases. Using immunoSEQ multiplex PCR, the repertoire was profiled, and TCRdb retains in-frame clones only, with some absent. This sample has some 39,000 clones, with around four fifths found just once. The chain carries TRBV5-5 and TRBJ1-4, with D unclear. This TCR derives from a woman aged 60-70 years with lung cancer. The sample taken for sequencing was PBMCs. The CDR3 sequence: CASSLTNEKLFF. For the CDR3, the DNA is TGTGCCAGCAGCTTGACCAATGAAAAACTGTTTTTT. Variable domain in full (rest from reference TRBV5-5 and TRBJ1-4): DAGVTQSPTHLIKTRGQQVTLRCSPISGHKSVSWYQQVLGQGPQFIFQYYEKEERGRGNFPDRFSARQFPNYSSELNVNALLLGDSALYLCASSLTNEKLFFGSGTQLSVL.